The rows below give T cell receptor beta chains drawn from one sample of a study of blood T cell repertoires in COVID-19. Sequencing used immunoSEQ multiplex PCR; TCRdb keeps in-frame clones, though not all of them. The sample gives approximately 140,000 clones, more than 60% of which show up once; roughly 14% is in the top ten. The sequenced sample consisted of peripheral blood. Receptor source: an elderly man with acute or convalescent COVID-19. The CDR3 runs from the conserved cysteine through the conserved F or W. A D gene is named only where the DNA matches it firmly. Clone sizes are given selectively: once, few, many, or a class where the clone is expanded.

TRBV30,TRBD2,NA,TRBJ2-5,CAWSGSGLAETQYF,TGTGCCTGGAGTGGATCGGGACTAGCGGAGACCCAGTACTTC
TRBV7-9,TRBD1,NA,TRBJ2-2,CASSYTGTGIPGELFF,TGTGCCAGCAGCTACACCGGGACAGGGATTCCCGGGGAGCTGTTTTTT
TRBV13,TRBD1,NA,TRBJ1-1,CASSEDRGTEAFF,TGTGCCAGCAGCGAGGACAGGGGGACTGAAGCTTTCTTT
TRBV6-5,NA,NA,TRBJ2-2,CASRRAAGIFGELFF,TGTGCCAGCAGAAGAGCGGCGGGGATATTTGGGGAGCTGTTTTTT
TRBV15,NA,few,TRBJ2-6,CATSRGRARSGANVLTF,TGTGCCACCAGCAGAGGCAGGGCCCGCTCTGGGGCCAACGTCCTGACTTTC
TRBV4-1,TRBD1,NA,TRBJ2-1,CASSRPGQGENDQFF,TGCGCCAGCAGCCGCCCGGGACAGGGCGAAAACGACCAGTTCTTC
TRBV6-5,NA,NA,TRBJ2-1,CASSSREGDEQFF,TGTGCCAGCAGTAGTCGAGAGGGAGATGAGCAGTTCTTC
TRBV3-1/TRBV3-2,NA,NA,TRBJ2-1,CASSQDGYLGGRRDEQFF,TGTGCCAGCAGCCAAGATGGGTATTTGGGGGGGCGTCGCGATGAGCAGTTCTTC
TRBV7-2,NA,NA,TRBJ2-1,CASSLAADEQFF,TGTGCCAGCAGCTTAGCGGCAGATGAGCAGTTCTTC
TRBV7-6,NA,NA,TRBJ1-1,CASSLQENTEAFF,TGTGCCAGCAGCTTACAGGAAAACACTGAAGCTTTCTTT
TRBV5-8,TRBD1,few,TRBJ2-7,CASSFELGQGVSYEQYF,TGTGCCAGCAGTTTTGAGCTGGGACAGGGAGTTTCCTACGAGCAGTACTTC
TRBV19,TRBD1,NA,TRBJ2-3,CASSSRGQEDTQYF,TGTGCCAGTAGTTCCAGGGGGCAGGAAGATACGCAGTATTTT
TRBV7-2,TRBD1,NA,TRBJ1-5,CASSLSRGRYQPQHF,TGTGCCAGCAGCTTAAGCAGGGGGCGATATCAGCCCCAGCATTTT
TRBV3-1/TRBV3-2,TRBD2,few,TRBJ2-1,CASSQDPGGGFNEQFF,TGTGCCAGCAGCCAAGATCCGGGGGGGGGCTTCAATGAGCAGTTCTTC
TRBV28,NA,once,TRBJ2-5,CASSSAGQLRETQYF,TGTGCCAGCAGTTCCGCTGGACAGCTTAGGGAGACCCAGTACTTC
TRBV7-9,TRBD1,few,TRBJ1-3,CASSLDRSSGNTIYF,TGTGCCAGCAGCTTGGACAGGTCCTCTGGAAACACCATATATTTT
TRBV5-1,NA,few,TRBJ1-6,CASSLEAGVVSPLHF,TGCGCCAGCAGCTTGGAGGCAGGGGTTGTTTCACCCCTCCACTTT
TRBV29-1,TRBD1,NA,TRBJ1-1,CSVERGTANTEAFF,TGCAGCGTTGAAAGAGGGACAGCGAACACTGAAGCTTTCTTT
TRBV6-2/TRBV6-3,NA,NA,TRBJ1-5,CASSLGDQPQHF,TGTGCCAGCAGTTTAGGGGATCAGCCCCAGCATTTT
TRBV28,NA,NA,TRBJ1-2,CASRAQGDRGYTF,TGTGCCAGCAGAGCCCAAGGGGATCGTGGCTACACCTTC
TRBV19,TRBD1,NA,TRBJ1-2,CASSIRQGDGYTF,TGTGCCAGTAGTATAAGACAGGGTGACGGCTACACCTTC
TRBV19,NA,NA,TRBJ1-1,CASSIIGRGTEAFF,TGTGCCAGTAGTATAATCGGCAGGGGCACTGAAGCTTTCTTT
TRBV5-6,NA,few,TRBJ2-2,CASSSPLARTNTGELFF,TGTGCCAGCAGCTCCCCACTAGCAAGGACGAACACCGGGGAGCTGTTTTTT
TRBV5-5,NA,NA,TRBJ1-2,CASSPVGFGYTF,TGTGCCAGCAGCCCGGTCGGGTTTGGCTACACCTTC
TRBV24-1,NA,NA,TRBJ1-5,CATSDLIGQPQHF,TGTGCCACCAGTGATTTGATCGGTCAGCCCCAGCATTTT
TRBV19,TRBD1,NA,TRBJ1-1,CASSTRKTGGYTEAFF,TGTGCCAGTAGTACGCGAAAGACAGGGGGCTACACTGAAGCTTTCTTT
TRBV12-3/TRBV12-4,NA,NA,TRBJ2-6,CASSSGGANVLTF,TGTGCCAGCAGTTCAGGGGGGGCCAACGTCCTGACTTTC
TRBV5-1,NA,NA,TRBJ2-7,CASSFSPEGDAEQYF,TGCGCCAGCAGCTTTAGCCCTGAGGGGGATGCCGAGCAGTACTTC
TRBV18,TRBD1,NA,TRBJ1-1,CASSPTGTGNAEAFF,TGTGCCAGCTCACCTACCGGGACAGGTAATGCTGAAGCTTTCTTT
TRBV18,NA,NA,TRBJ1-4,CASSPQSVEKLFF,TGTGCCAGCTCACCACAGTCGGTAGAAAAACTGTTTTTT
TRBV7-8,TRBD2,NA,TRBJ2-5,CASSSASGGQETQYF,TGTGCCAGCAGCTCCGCTAGCGGGGGCCAAGAGACCCAGTACTTC
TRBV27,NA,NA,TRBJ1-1,CASRKRALLAGTEAFF,TGTGCCAGCAGAAAACGAGCCCTCCTGGCCGGGACTGAAGCTTTCTTT
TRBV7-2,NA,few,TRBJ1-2,CASSPVSNYGYTF,TGTGCCAGCAGCCCGGTGTCTAACTATGGCTACACCTTC
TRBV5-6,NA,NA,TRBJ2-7,CASSLGTSLGPSYEQYF,TGTGCCAGCAGCTTGGGGACAAGTCTCGGCCCAAGCTACGAGCAGTACTTC
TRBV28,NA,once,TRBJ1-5,CASRSGPTRSNQPQHF,TGTGCCAGCCGCTCAGGTCCGACACGTAGCAATCAGCCCCAGCATTTT
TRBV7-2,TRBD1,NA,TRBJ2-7,CASSLTGGGYEQYF,TGTGCCAGCAGCTTGACAGGGGGCGGTTACGAGCAGTACTTC
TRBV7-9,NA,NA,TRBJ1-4,CASSLQGLGEKLFF,TGTGCCAGCAGCTTACAGGGTCTGGGAGAAAAACTGTTTTTT
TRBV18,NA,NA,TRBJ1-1,CASSPPSAGEAFF,TGTGCCAGCTCACCACCATCTGCGGGTGAAGCTTTCTTT
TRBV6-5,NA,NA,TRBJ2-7,CASSRDRGGVYEQYF,TGTGCCAGCAGCCGTGACAGGGGAGGGGTATACGAGCAGTACTTC
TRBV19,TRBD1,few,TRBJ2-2,CASRGQAHTGELFF,TGTGCCAGTAGGGGACAGGCGCACACCGGGGAGCTGTTTTTT
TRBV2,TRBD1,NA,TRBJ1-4,CASIILGQGENEKLFF,TGTGCCAGCATTATACTGGGACAGGGGGAGAATGAAAAACTGTTTTTT
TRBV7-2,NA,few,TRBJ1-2,CASSDSGGYGYTF,TGTGCCAGCAGCGACTCCGGGGGCTATGGCTACACCTTC
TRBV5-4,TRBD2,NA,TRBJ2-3,CASSLAGGGDTQYF,TGTGCCAGCAGCCTAGCGGGGGGTGGAGATACGCAGTATTTT
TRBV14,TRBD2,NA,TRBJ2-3,CASTGWTSGEYTQYF,TGTGCCAGTACCGGTTGGACTAGCGGGGAATATACGCAGTATTTT